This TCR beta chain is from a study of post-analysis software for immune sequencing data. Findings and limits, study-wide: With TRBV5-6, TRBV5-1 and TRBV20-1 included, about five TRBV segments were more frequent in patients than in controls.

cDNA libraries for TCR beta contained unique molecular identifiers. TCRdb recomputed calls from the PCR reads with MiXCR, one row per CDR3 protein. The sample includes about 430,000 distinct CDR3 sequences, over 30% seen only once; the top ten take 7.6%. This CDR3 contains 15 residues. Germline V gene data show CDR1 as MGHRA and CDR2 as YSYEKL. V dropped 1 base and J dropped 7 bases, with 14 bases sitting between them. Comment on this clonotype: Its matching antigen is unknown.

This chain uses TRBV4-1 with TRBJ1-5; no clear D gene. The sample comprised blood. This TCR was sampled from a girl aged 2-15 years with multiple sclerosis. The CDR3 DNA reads TGCGCCAGCAGCCAAGTTGGGGTGTCGTGGCAGCCCCAGCATTTT. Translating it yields CASSQVGVSWQPQHF.